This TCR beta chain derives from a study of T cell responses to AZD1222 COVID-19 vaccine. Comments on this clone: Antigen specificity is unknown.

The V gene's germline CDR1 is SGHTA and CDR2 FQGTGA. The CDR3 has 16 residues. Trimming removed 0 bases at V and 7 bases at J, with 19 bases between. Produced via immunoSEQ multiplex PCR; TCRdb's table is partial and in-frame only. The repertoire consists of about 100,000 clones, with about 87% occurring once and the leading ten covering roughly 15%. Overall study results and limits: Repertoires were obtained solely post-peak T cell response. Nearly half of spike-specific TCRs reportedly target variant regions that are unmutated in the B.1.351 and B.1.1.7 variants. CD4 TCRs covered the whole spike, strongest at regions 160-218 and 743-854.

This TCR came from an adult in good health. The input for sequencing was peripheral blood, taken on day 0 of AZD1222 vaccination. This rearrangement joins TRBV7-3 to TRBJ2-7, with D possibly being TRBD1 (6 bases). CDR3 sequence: CASSLTSDSRLGEQYF. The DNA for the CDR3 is TGTGCCAGCAGCTTAACGTCGGACAGCCGATTAGGAGAGCAGTACTTC.